Listed below are T cell receptor beta chains from one sample, sequenced in a study of T cell repertoires in cytomegalovirus infection. These receptors' antigens are unknown. Each CDR3 protein gets one entry after TCRdb re-called the reads with MiXCR. The data show 750,000 to 900,000 distinct CDR3 sequences, 29% seen once. The specimen comprised cultured CD8+ T cells from PBMCs, sampled from culture after CMV antigen stimulation. The receptor source for this set is a human donor in good health (CMV status not recorded). Some clones in this sample may be carry-over from other donors' samples. The CDR3 runs from the conserved cysteine through the conserved F or W. Each record gives: clone size, D gene, V gene, J gene, CDR3 DNA, CDR3 protein. D genes are given only for firm matches. Only part of the rows carry a size: once, few, many, or a class if the clone is expanded.

>.|.|TRBV6-2/TRBV6-3|TRBJ2-3
TGTGCCAGCAGTTACTTCTGGGGACTTGAACCACAGAATACGCAGTATTTT
CASSYFWGLEPQNTQYF
>.|.|TRBV7-9|TRBJ1-1
TGTGCCAGCACCCCGGGGGGCTACGGTAGTGCTGAAGCTTTCTTT
CASTPGGYGSAEAFF
>few|TRBD2|TRBV5-1|TRBJ2-7
TGCGCCAGCAGCCCCCCCGGGGGGTTCTCCTACGAGCAGTACTTC
CASSPPGGFSYEQYF
>.|TRBD1|TRBV7-6|TRBJ1-1
TGTGCCAGCAGCTTGGAGTCAGGGGGCTACGCTGAAGCTTTCTTT
CASSLESGGYAEAFF
>many|.|TRBV7-8|TRBJ1-2
TGTGCCAGCACCGGGGGGAGACAATATGGCTACACCTTC
CASTGGRQYGYTF
>many|.|TRBV6-1|TRBJ2-7
TGTGCCAGCAGTGATAACGGATTGGGCAGTAACTACTACGAGCAGTACTTC
CASSDNGLGSNYYEQYF
>few|.|TRBV19|TRBJ2-4
TGTGCCAGTAGTATAGATGACGCAAACATTCAGTACTTC
CASSIDDANIQYF
>few|.|TRBV4-1|TRBJ1-4
TGCGCCAGCAGCCATCCTAGGCAGGGACCTAATGAAAAACTGTTTTTT
CASSHPRQGPNEKLFF
>.|.|TRBV5-5|TRBJ1-5
TGTGCCAGCAGCGACGGGCGGTGGGGACCCGGCGGCAATCAGCCCCAGCATTTT
CASSDGRWGPGGNQPQHF
>few|.|TRBV15|TRBJ2-3
TGTGCCACCAGCAGAGTTTGGGTTGTCGCAGATACGCAGTATTTT
CATSRVWVVADTQYF
>.|.|TRBV20-1|TRBJ1-1
TGCGAGATCTGGGACACTTACACTGAAGCTTTCTTT
CEIWDTYTEAFF
>.|.|TRBV14|TRBJ1-2
TGTGCCAGCAGCCAAGAAAACCCCATACTCCTTAACTATGGCTACACCTTC
CASSQENPILLNYGYTF
>many|.|TRBV20-1|TRBJ1-2
TGCAGTGCCCCATCCAGGGGAAGGGGCTATGGCTACACCTTC
CSAPSRGRGYGYTF
>.|.|TRBV12-5|TRBJ1-1
TGTGCTAGTGGTTTCTCAGGGTTTGAAGCTTTCTTT
CASGFSGFEAFF
>medium-sized|.|TRBV7-9|TRBJ2-1
TGTGCCAGCAGCCCGGAAGGGGGGATGGACTACAATGAGCAGTTCTTC
CASSPEGGMDYNEQFF
>.|TRBD1|TRBV4-1|TRBJ1-4
TGCGCCAGCAGCCAAGTACTGGACAGGGGGCGTTTTGAAAAACTGTTTTTT
CASSQVLDRGRFEKLFF
>.|TRBD1|TRBV5-8|TRBJ1-2
TGTGCCAGCAGCATCGGACAGGACCTCTATGGCTACACCTTC
CASSIGQDLYGYTF
>.|.|TRBV6-1|TRBJ2-5
TGTGCCAGCAGAACACATCAGCGATACCAAGAGACCCAGTACTTC
CASRTHQRYQETQYF
>once|.|TRBV7-3|TRBJ2-2
TGTGCCAGCAGCTTTCTTCCGGAGGGTTCCGGGGAGCTATTTTTT
CASSFLPEGSGELFF
>.|.|TRBV6-1|TRBJ1-5
TGTGCCAGCAGTCACCCATGGGGTGACGACCCATATCAGCCCCAGCATTTT
CASSHPWGDDPYQPQHF
>.|.|TRBV13|TRBJ1-2
TGTGCCAGCAGCCTAGGCAAACTCTATGGCTACACCTTC
CASSLGKLYGYTF
>few|.|TRBV19|TRBJ1-1
TGTGCCAGTAGTATGGAGGATGCAGCCATGAACACTGAAGCTTTCTTT
CASSMEDAAMNTEAFF
>few|.|TRBV6-2/TRBV6-3|TRBJ1-2
TGTGCCAGCAGTTATCCGGCAGTGTCTCTTAACTATGGCTACACCTTC
CASSYPAVSLNYGYTF
>few|.|TRBV4-3|TRBJ1-1
TGCGCCAGCAGCCAAGGGGGGGGGATGAACACTGAAGCTTTCTTT
CASSQGGGMNTEAFF
>.|.|TRBV7-9|TRBJ1-3
TGTGCCAGCAGCTTAGTTGGCGGGAACTTCCCGGAGGGAAACACCATATATTTT
CASSLVGGNFPEGNTIYF
>.|TRBD1|TRBV7-6|TRBJ2-7
TGTGCCAGCAGCGCCGGGACAGGGACTTTTTGGGAGCAGTACTTC
CASSAGTGTFWEQYF
>.|TRBD1|TRBV7-6|TRBJ2-1
TGTGCCAGCAGCTTTCCCCGGACAGGGGTCTCATACAATGAGCAGTTCTTC
CASSFPRTGVSYNEQFF
>.|TRBD1|TRBV20-1|TRBJ1-2
TGCAGTGCTAGAGATAGTCCGCCGACAGGGGTAGGGAAGGGCTACACCTTC
CSARDSPPTGVGKGYTF
>many|TRBD1|TRBV7-2|TRBJ2-5
TGTGCCAGCAGCTTTTGGGACAGGGAAGAGACCCAGTACTTC
CASSFWDREETQYF
>.|.|TRBV7-6|TRBJ2-2
TGTGCCAGCAGCTTAGAAGTCATCCCTACCGCGGACACCGGGGAGCTGTTTTTT
CASSLEVIPTADTGELFF
>.|.|TRBV2|TRBJ2-1
TGTGCCAGCAGTGAACGGGGGCGGGGCGTCTCCTACAATGAGCAGTTCTTC
CASSERGRGVSYNEQFF
>.|.|TRBV7-9|TRBJ2-7
TGTGCCAGCAGCCTACAGGGATATCGATACGAGCAGTACTTC
CASSLQGYRYEQYF
>.|.|TRBV28|TRBJ1-5
TGTGCCACCCAACCAGGGGTCGGTCAGCCCCAGCATTTT
CATQPGVGQPQHF
>.|.|TRBV7-6|TRBJ2-1
TGTGCCAGCAGCTTAGCGGGACCCCTGTTCTTC
CASSLAGPLFF
>many|.|TRBV4-1|TRBJ2-2
TGCGCCAGCAGCCAAGAACTGTTTCGGTTTCGAGGGAGGAGTCAGGGCACCGGGGAGCTGTTTTTT
CASSQELFRFRGRSQGTGELFF
>.|.|TRBV6-5|TRBJ2-1
TGTGCCAGCAGTTACACCGGGACATACTCCTACAATGAGCAGTTCTTC
CASSYTGTYSYNEQFF
>few|.|TRBV10-3|TRBJ1-1
TGTGCCATCAGTGACATCCTGGCCTTGAACACTGAAGCTTTCTTT
CAISDILALNTEAFF
>few|.|TRBV10-1|TRBJ1-2
TGCGCCAGCAGTGGCAACAGGAACTATGGCTACACCTTC
CASSGNRNYGYTF
>.|.|TRBV2|TRBJ2-6
TGTGCCAGCAGTCTTCCAGGGACTGGGGCCAACGTCCTGACTTTC
CASSLPGTGANVLTF
>many|.|TRBV20-1|TRBJ1-5
TGCAGTGCTAGAGGTGCAGACAATAGCAATCAGCCCCAGCATTTT
CSARGADNSNQPQHF
>.|.|TRBV6-6|TRBJ1-5
TGTGCCAGCAGCCCGACAGATGAACGGAATCAGCCCCAGCATTTT
CASSPTDERNQPQHF
>.|.|TRBV6-5|TRBJ2-1
TGTGCCAGCAGTTACTCTAATCCGACAGAGCAGTTCTTC
CASSYSNPTEQFF